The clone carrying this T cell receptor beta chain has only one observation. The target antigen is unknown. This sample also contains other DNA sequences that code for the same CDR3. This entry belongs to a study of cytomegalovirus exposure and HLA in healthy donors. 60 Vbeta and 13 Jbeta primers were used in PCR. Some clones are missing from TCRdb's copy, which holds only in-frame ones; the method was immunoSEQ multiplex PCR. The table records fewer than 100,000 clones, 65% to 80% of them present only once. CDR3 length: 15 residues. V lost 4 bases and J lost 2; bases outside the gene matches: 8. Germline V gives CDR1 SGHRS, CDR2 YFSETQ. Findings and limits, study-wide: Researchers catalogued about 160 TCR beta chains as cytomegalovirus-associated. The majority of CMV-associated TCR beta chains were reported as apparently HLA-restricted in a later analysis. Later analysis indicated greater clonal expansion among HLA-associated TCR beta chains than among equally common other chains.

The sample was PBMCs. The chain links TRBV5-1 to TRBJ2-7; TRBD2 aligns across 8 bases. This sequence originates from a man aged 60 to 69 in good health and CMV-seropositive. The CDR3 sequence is CASSLTTGGAYEQYF. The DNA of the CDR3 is TGCGCCAGCAGCCTTACGACCGGGGGGGCCTACGAGCAGTACTTC.